This is a list of T cell receptor beta chains from one sample in a study of T cells after yellow fever vaccination. TCRdb reprocessed the 5' RACE reads via MiXCR and lists one record per CDR3 protein. The table includes 200,000 to 300,000 distinct CDR3 sequences, under 15% detected once. Here the sequenced sample was CD4+ T cells sorted from PBMCs, taken 45 days after the yellow fever booster vaccination. The receptors stem from a man under 40 who received the YFV17D yellow fever vaccine. The CDR3 runs from the conserved cysteine through the conserved F or W. The D gene is left open where the match is weak. A row's size may be missing; if present it is once, few, many or a size class.

>TRBV12-3/TRBV12-4|TRBJ2-1|.|few|12
TGTGCCAGCGAGCTGGGAGAGGCTGAGCAGTTCTTC
CASELGEAEQFF
>TRBV5-1|TRBJ2-2|.|few|15
TGCGCCAGCAGCGGACCCCCACAGAACACCGGGGAGCTGTTTTTT
CASSGPPQNTGELFF
>TRBV4-2|TRBJ2-6|.|few|16
TGTGCCAGCAGCCAACACGTTTTCTCTGGGGCCAACGTCCTGACTTTC
CASSQHVFSGANVLTF
>TRBV11-2|TRBJ2-7|.|few|14
TGTGCCAGCAGCTTAGGAGTACAATTCTACGAGCAGTACTTC
CASSLGVQFYEQYF
>TRBV7-8|TRBJ2-2|TRBD2|.|13
TGTGCCAGTACTAGCGGTTGGGGCGGGGAGCTGTTTTTT
CASTSGWGGELFF
>TRBV3-1|TRBJ2-1|.|.|15
TGTGCCAGCACCCAAGTCGGGGCGACCTACAATGAGCAGTTCTTC
CASTQVGATYNEQFF
>TRBV6-5|TRBJ2-6|.|.|16
TGTGCCAGCAGTTACTCGAAGGGCGGCGGGGCCAACGTCCTGACTTTC
CASSYSKGGGANVLTF
>TRBV20-1|TRBJ2-5|.|few|14
TGCAGTGCTAGAGCCCTGGGGGCCGAAGAGACCCAGTACTTC
CSARALGAEETQYF
>TRBV4-2|TRBJ1-2|.|few|12
TGTGCCAGCAGCCAAGATTTCTATGGCTACACCTTC
CASSQDFYGYTF
>TRBV3-1|TRBJ1-1|.|few|11
TGTGCCAGCTATTCGGGGACTGAAGCTTTCTTT
CASYSGTEAFF
>TRBV28|TRBJ2-3|.|.|16
TGTGCCAGCAGTTTGAGGGGGCGGGGGCGCGGAGATACGCAGTATTTT
CASSLRGRGRGDTQYF
>TRBV7-9|TRBJ2-7|.|.|13
TGTGCCAGCAGCTTGGACACCTCCTACGAGCAGTACTTC
CASSLDTSYEQYF
>TRBV4-3|TRBJ2-6|.|few|16
TGCGCCAGCAGCCAAGATCTCGGGGCTGGGGCCAACGTCCTGACTTTC
CASSQDLGAGANVLTF
>TRBV12-3/TRBV12-4|TRBJ1-4|.|.|16
TGTGCCAGCTCCCGAAGGGGGAGGAGGACTAATGAAAAACTGTTTTTT
CASSRRGRRTNEKLFF
>TRBV7-9|TRBJ2-1|TRBD1|few|16
TGTGCCAGCAGCTTGGGGGACAGGGGGCCCTACAATGAGCAGTTCTTC
CASSLGDRGPYNEQFF
>TRBV20-1|TRBJ2-3|TRBD2|few|16
TGCAGTGCTACGGGGGGGTATAGCGGATACACAGATACGCAGTATTTT
CSATGGYSGYTDTQYF
>TRBV12-3/TRBV12-4|TRBJ2-1|TRBD2|.|19
TGTGCCAGCAGTTCGGAACCGGGACTAGGTATTAACATTAACAATGAGCAGTTCTTC
CASSSEPGLGININNEQFF
>TRBV18|TRBJ1-2|.|.|13
TGTGCCAGCTCACCAGCGGACAGCACGGGCTACACCTTC
CASSPADSTGYTF
>TRBV2|TRBJ1-5|.|few|15
TGTGCCAGCAGTGAAGTTCAGGGGCGGAACCAGCCCCAGCATTTT
CASSEVQGRNQPQHF
>TRBV6-1|TRBJ2-5|.|many|13
TGTGCCAGCACCAGACAGATGGGAGAGACCCAGTACTTC
CASTRQMGETQYF
>TRBV12-3/TRBV12-4|TRBJ2-5|.|.|14
TGTGCCAGCAGTTTGCAGCTGTTACAAGAGACCCAGTACTTC
CASSLQLLQETQYF
>TRBV7-2|TRBJ2-3|.|.|13
TGTGCCAGCAGCTCCCAGGACAAGCTGGGAAAGTATTTT
CASSSQDKLGKYF
>TRBV29-1|TRBJ2-3|TRBD2|many|15
TGCAGCGTCCTTGGACTAGCGGGAGGCACAGATACGCAGTATTTT
CSVLGLAGGTDTQYF
>TRBV12-3/TRBV12-4|TRBJ1-1|.|many|12
TGTGCCAGTAAGACCAGGGATGGTGAAGCTTTCTTT
CASKTRDGEAFF
>TRBV7-2|TRBJ1-1|.|.|14
TGTGCCAGCAGCTCTCGAAGTAGGCCCGCTGAAGCTTTCTTT
CASSSRSRPAEAFF
>TRBV12-3/TRBV12-4|TRBJ1-2|.|.|12
TGTGCCAGCAGTTCGCAGAGGCAGGGCTACACCTTC
CASSSQRQGYTF
>TRBV3-1|TRBJ2-5|TRBD2|.|14
TGTGCCAGCAGCCAGAGTAGCGGGAGAGAGACCCAGTACTTC
CASSQSSGRETQYF
>TRBV18|TRBJ2-1|TRBD2|.|13
TGTGCCAGCTCACCACGACGGGAGGGAGAGCAGTTCTTC
CASSPRREGEQFF
>TRBV2|TRBJ1-1|.|.|12
TGTGCCAGCAAGTCGCCTGACACTGAAGCTTTCTTT
CASKSPDTEAFF
>TRBV7-2|TRBJ2-5|.|.|16
TGTGCCAGCAGCTTTATAGCCATCCTTAGAGAAGAGACCCAGTACTTC
CASSFIAILREETQYF
>TRBV5-6|TRBJ1-5|.|few|18
TGTGCCAGCAGCTTTAGTGAGGATCTTCACTATAGCAATCAGCCCCAGCATTTT
CASSFSEDLHYSNQPQHF
>TRBV28|TRBJ2-3|.|few|15
TGTGCCAGTTGCCCGGGGCTCCCCGGGCGGGTGGCGCAGTATTTT
CASCPGLPGRVAQYF
>TRBV29-1|TRBJ1-2|.|few|12
TGCACCCTGAGGGCCGGGACGGGGGGCTACACCTTC
CTLRAGTGGYTF
>TRBV3-1|TRBJ2-5|.|few|14
TGTGCCAGCAGCCAAGAGGGAGGAGGGGTTGGCCAGTACTTC
CASSQEGGGVGQYF
>TRBV24-1|TRBJ1-1|TRBD1|once|15
TGTGCCACCAGTGATCCCGGGACAGGGAACACTGAAGCTTTCTTT
CATSDPGTGNTEAFF
>TRBV9|TRBJ2-1|.|few|16
TGTGCCAGCAGCCCAGGTACTAGGGGGTCCTACAATGAGCAGTTCTTC
CASSPGTRGSYNEQFF
>TRBV10-3|TRBJ1-5|.|many|12
TGTGCCATCAGTGGAGCGGATCAGCCCCAGCATTTT
CAISGADQPQHF
>TRBV20-1|TRBJ2-1|TRBD2|.|14
TGCAGTGCTAGGGGGACTAGCGGTTACAATGAGCAGTTCTTC
CSARGTSGYNEQFF
>TRBV7-9|TRBJ1-2|.|.|13
TGTGCCAGCAGCTTAGCGGGATCCCCTGGCTACACCTTC
CASSLAGSPGYTF
>TRBV7-2|TRBJ2-5|.|.|16
TGTGCCAGCAGCCGCACGCTGGCGGGGATCCAAGAGACCCAGTACTTC
CASSRTLAGIQETQYF
>TRBV7-9|TRBJ2-7|TRBD1|few|15
TGTGCCAGCAGCTTAATCCAAGGACAGGTCTACGAGCAGTACTTC
CASSLIQGQVYEQYF
>TRBV7-2|TRBJ2-1|.|few|14
TGTGCCAGCAGCCCAGAAACCTATGGGTATGAGCAGTTCTTC
CASSPETYGYEQFF
>TRBV7-8|TRBJ2-1|.|.|13
TGTGCCAGCGGCCCAACTTCTTATGGTGAGCAGTTCTTC
CASGPTSYGEQFF
>TRBV13|TRBJ2-7|.|few|14
TGTGCCAGCAGCTCCGGACTATTCTCCTACGAGCAGTACTTC
CASSSGLFSYEQYF
>TRBV7-9|TRBJ2-1|.|.|14
TGTGCCAGCATCTGGGGGAGCTCCTACAATGAGCAGTTCTTC
CASIWGSSYNEQFF
>TRBV29-1|TRBJ2-3|TRBD2|.|14
TGCAGCTTTTGGACTAGCGGGAGGACAGATACGCAGTATTTT
CSFWTSGRTDTQYF
>TRBV20-1|TRBJ1-5|.|many|14
TGCAGTGCTAGTGACGGGGGATACAATCAGCCCCAGCATTTT
CSASDGGYNQPQHF